Sequencing of this T cell receptor (beta chain) was carried out in a study of Graves' ophthalmopathy and Graves' hyperthyroidism (dated by TCRdb to 2017 to 2018). With regard to the full study: Peripheral blood was collected before any treatment was given, at the time of initial diagnosis. To tell Graves' ophthalmopathy apart from Graves' hyperthyroidism, and to predict which patients would progress to ophthalmopathy, the study relied on TCR beta repertoire signatures. In total, 135 blood samples were TCR-sequenced: approximately 42 ophthalmopathy, under 85 hyperthyroidism and 17 hyperthyroidism-to-ophthalmopathy patients. To explore V-J signatures distinguishing ophthalmopathy from hyperthyroidism, a discovery set of roughly 98 patients (about 41 ophthalmopathy, some 57 stable hyperthyroidism) was enrolled. The independent validation cohort included about 19 hyperthyroidism patients plus 17 patients who later progressed from hyperthyroidism to ophthalmopathy. T-cell repertoires of thyroid tissue and blood were compared in over five hyperthyroidism patients. After sampling, hyperthyroidism patients received methimazole starting at 30 mg daily, and ophthalmopathy patients received high-dose intravenous methylprednisolone. Results and caveats for the whole study, not just this receptor: Among expanded thyroid clonotypes with frequency above 0.001, most also showed up in blood, which suggests that blood repertoires may reflect the thyroid immune response. Sample size was not predetermined statistically, and investigators were not blinded to group allocation. The 13-signature model separated ophthalmopathy from stable hyperthyroidism with about 86% sensitivity and just under 84% specificity in cross-validation, and 80%/75% in the test set. In validation, the model predicted ophthalmopathy progression with 70.59% sensitivity and 72.22% specificity; some 13 predicted patients were CT-confirmed with GO in a median of about 6.1 months.

TCR beta CDR3 regions were amplified from RNA transcripts for repertoire sequencing. HTBI primers and the Qiagen OneStep RT-PCR kit were used in a first-round RT-PCR, which was followed by a second-round multiplex PCR, size selection and purification. The libraries underwent paired-end sequencing with 100 bp reads on an Illumina HiSeq2000. The original pipeline was this. SOAPnuke was used to process the reads, throwing out any read that had adapters, had uncalled bases, had a mean Phred below 15, or lacked an exact constant-primer or identifier match. High-quality paired reads were merged with COPE v1.2.5. Each unique nucleotide sequence was defined as a clonotype, and clonotypes were aligned to IMGT TRB V, D and J references with MiTCR v1.1. The analysis was limited to V-J combinations with a frequency above 0.0001, which together covered just over 98% of the repertoires. For each V-J combination, a TCR clonal expansion and chaos score was defined as the ratio of F50 clonal expansion to chaos observed in the TCRdist matrix. Welch's t-statistics and random forest were used to narrow the features down to more than 10 V-J combinations, which were then fed into a naive Bayes classifier. The Morisita-Horn index was used to measure how similar the thyroid and blood repertoires were. TCRdb reprocessing: public reads trimmed at Q25 with fastp, clones called with MiXCR, in-frame beta chains kept. Entries are consolidated by CDR3 protein sequence, retaining the most common genes and DNA. These V and J calls rely on TCRdb rather than the paper's analysis. This sample has 400,000 or so distinct CDR3 sequences in its table, and approximately 17% of those were observed once. The top ten hold about 2.4% of the sample.

V is cut by 4 bases and J by 0 bases, and the space between the germline ends is 28 bases. The CDR3 spans 21 residues, from the cysteine through the phenylalanine. CDR3 DNA is the only sequence kept; it has 63 bases, read in frame from the first base. CDR1 and CDR2 were assigned from the germline V gene as MNHNS and SASEGT. A patient counted as having stable hyperthyroidism if there was no progression to ophthalmopathy within 18 months of follow-up. Patients with hyperthyroidism were aged 18 to 65 years, had been newly diagnosed, and had a disease duration of less than 2 months. Patients with other autoimmune diseases, uncontrolled infections, pregnancy or lactation were excluded. Diagnosis relied on clinical symptoms, serum thyroxine, TRAb, thyroid ultrasound and orbital computed tomography. Using Ficoll-Paque density gradient centrifugation, PBMCs were isolated from about 9.4 ml of fresh peripheral blood. Trizol reagent was used to extract the total RNA, and its quality was then checked on an Agilent 2100 Bioanalyzer.

This clonotype was observed a handful of times. Its specific antigen is unknown. A much larger clonotype is one base distant, so this may be a read error. The receptor's source is an adult woman with stable Graves' hyperthyroidism. The rearrangement joined TRBV6-1 to TRBJ2-4; TRBD1 could be the D gene, as 6 bases match. The specimen was peripheral blood. CDR3 loop: CASSARRKGVHELLAKNIQYF. The DNA sequence is given as TGTGCCAGCAGTGCCCGACGGAAGGGGGTACACGAACTCCTAGCCAAAAACATTCAGTACTTC.